Following are 8 T cell receptor beta chains from one sample sequenced in a study of blood T cell repertoires in COVID-19. TCRdb's table, derived via immunoSEQ multiplex PCR, lists solely in-frame clones and lacks some. In the table there are a few hundred thousand clones, more than 75% of which are singletons. The specimen was PBMCs or T cells enriched from blood (not recorded which). The source of these receptors is a middle-aged man in a cohort exposed to, infected with or recovered from COVID-19 (not recorded which).

V is TRBV18 and J is TRBJ2-1, with D possibly TRBD2 on 5 matching bases. The CDR3 runs 12 residues. The V gene lost 3 bases and the J gene lost 6 bases, with 6 bases spanning the gap. Germline V gene data show CDR1 as KGHSH and CDR2 as LQKENI. CDR3 bases: TGTGCCAGCTCACCGCGGGTCAATGAGCAGTTCTTC. This gives the protein CASSPRVNEQFF. The variable domain in full, with the rest retrieved from reference TRBV18 and TRBJ2-1, is NAGVMQNPRHLVRRRGQEARLRCSPMKGHSHVYWYRQLPEEGLKFMVYLQKENIIDESGMPKERFSAEFPKEGPSILRIQQVVRGDSAAYFCASSPRVNEQFFGPGTRLTVL.

The genes are TRBV5-1 and TRBJ2-7; TRBD2 matches at 14 bases. V was clipped by 3 bases and J by 3 bases; unmatched bases: 5. Germline-derived CDR1 and CDR2 are SGHRS and YFSETQ. The CDR3 length is 16 residues. CDR3 residues: CASSWTSGRNLYEQYF. The CDR3 region has the DNA TGCGCCAGCAGCTGGACTAGCGGGAGGAATCTCTACGAGCAGTACTTC.

The chain joins TRBV7-9 to TRBJ2-3; D call uncertain. V gave up 4 bases and J gave up 4 bases, with 12 bases separating them. Germline loops: CDR1 SEHNR, CDR2 FQNEAQ (reference sequence). This CDR3 has 14 amino acids. The CDR3 is CASSWPMESDTQYF. The CDR3 nucleotides are TGTGCCAGCAGCTGGCCTATGGAGTCAGATACGCAGTATTTT.

The V gene is TRBV5-8, the J gene TRBJ2-5, with D hard to call. Germline V lookup: CDR1 SGHTS, CDR2 YDEGEE. With 0 bases removed from V and 1 base from J, the gap between germline ends came to 7 bases. CDR3 length equals 14 residues. The CDR3 spells CASSLGGFQETQYF. The DNA of the CDR3 is TGTGCCAGCAGCTTGGGCGGCTTCCAAGAGACCCAGTACTTC.

The V and J genes are TRBV28 and TRBJ2-5; D possibly corresponds to TRBD1 (7 bases). Trimming removed 5 bases from V and 4 bases from J, with 20 bases in between. CDR1 and CDR2 (germline): MDHEN, SYDVKM. CDR3 size: 16 residues. The CDR3 bases are TGTGCCAGCAGTCTCCCGCACCAGGGGGGTACAGAGACCCAGTACTTC. Translating gives CASSLPHQGGTETQYF.

The genes are TRBV28 and TRBJ2-7; TRBD2 matches 7 bases. The length of the CDR3 is 15 residues. The germline CDR1 and CDR2 sequences are MDHEN and SYDVKM. V lost 7 bases, J lost 0 bases, and 9 bases stayed unmatched. DNA for the CDR3: TGTGCCAGCATGTTGAGCGGGATATTCTCCTACGAGCAGTACTTC. Translating it yields CASMLSGIFSYEQYF. Filled out from reference TRBV28 and TRBJ2-7, the complete variable domain reads DVKVTQSSRYLVKRTGEKVFLECVQDMDHENMFWYRQDPGLGLRLIYFSYDVKMKEKGDIPEGYSVSREKKERFSLILESASTNQTSMYLCASMLSGIFSYEQYFGPGTRLTVT.

This clone was observed a handful of times. This chain connects TRBV28 to TRBJ2-1; 7 bases agree with TRBD2. The CDR3 totals 15 residues. Trimming at V came to 2 bases and at J to 4 bases, leaving 5 bases not matched to a gene. Germline lookup yields CDR1 MDHEN and CDR2 SYDVKM. CDR3 loop: CASSLTGTTYNEQFF. As DNA, the CDR3 is TGTGCCAGCAGTTTAACCGGGACTACTTACAATGAGCAGTTCTTC.

V gene TRBV28 combines with J gene TRBJ1-4, with 8 bases fitting TRBD1. The V gene end was trimmed by 2 bases and the J gene end by 8 bases; junction bases not matched to a gene: 10. Germline V CDR1 and CDR2: MDHEN, SYDVKM. The CDR3 length is 16 residues. The CDR3 region has the DNA TGTGCCAGCAGTTTAGGGGACAGGACGGGGGACGAAAAACTGTTTTTT. Protein: CASSLGDRTGDEKLFF. Using reference TRBV28 and TRBJ1-4 for the parts outside the CDR3, the full variable domain is DVKVTQSSRYLVKRTGEKVFLECVQDMDHENMFWYRQDPGLGLRLIYFSYDVKMKEKGDIPEGYSVSREKKERFSLILESASTNQTSMYLCASSLGDRTGDEKLFFGSGTQLSVL.